Listed here are 30 T cell receptor beta chains from one sample, sequenced in a study of shared clonotypes between healthy human individuals. Using immunoSEQ multiplex PCR, the repertoire was profiled, and TCRdb retains in-frame clones only, with some absent. Of some 2.4 million clones in the sample, approximately 93% were seen once. Specimen: naive CD4+ T cells from PBMCs. As to subset: CD45RA+ positively selected. These TCRs come from a man aged 18 to 30 in good health. Some clones in this sample may be carry-over from other donors' samples.

About this clone: This sample includes further DNA sequences coding for the same CDR3. For the CDR3, the DNA is TGTGCCAGCAGTCCTACCTATGGCTACACCTTC. Translating it yields CASSPTYGYTF. The chain uses TRBV28 and TRBJ1-2; the D is unclear. V was cut by 5 bases and J by 4 bases, with 5 bases left in between. Per germline, CDR1 MDHEN and CDR2 SYDVKM. The CDR3 is made up of 11 amino acids.

V usage is TRBV6-1 and J usage is TRBJ2-2, with TRBD1 matching 9 bases. The germline CDR1 and CDR2 sequences are MNHNS and SASEGT. Unmatched junction bases numbered 17, after V lost 2 bases and J lost 1 base. The CDR3 sequence is 21 residues long. The CDR3 DNA is TGTGCCAGCAGTGAATCACAGGGGGCTGGACGAAGAAGGTGGAACACCGGGGAGCTGTTTTTT. Translated: CASSESQGAGRRRWNTGELFF.

A remark on this clone: In the same sample, other DNA sequences code for this CDR3. The V and J genes are TRBV7-2 and TRBJ2-5; D unresolved. The CDR3 is made up of 13 amino acids. The V and J ends lost 1 base and 3 bases respectively, with 6 bases between them. The germline gives CDR1 SGHTA, CDR2 FQGNSA. The CDR3 is CASSLDGEETQYF. DNA for the CDR3: TGTGCCAGCAGCTTAGATGGGGAAGAGACCCAGTACTTC.

This chain links TRBV19 with TRBJ1-1, with a weak D call TRBD1 (5 bases). Trimming shortened V by 6 bases and J by 0 bases, and 14 bases separated the two germline ends. The CDR3 sequence is 15 residues long. Germline V gene data show CDR1 as LNHDA and CDR2 as SQIVND (reference sequence). Here the CDR3 DNA reads TGTGCCAGTAGCCTTAGTGGGGGGATGAACACTGAAGCTTTCTTT. Its translation is CASSLSGGMNTEAFF. The full variable domain, completed using reference TRBV19 and TRBJ1-1, is DGGITQSPKYLFRKEGQNVTLSCEQNLNHDAMYWYRQDPGQGLRLIYYSQIVNDFQKGDIAEGYSVSREKKESFPLTVTSAQKNPTAFYLCASSLSGGMNTEAFFGQGTRLTVV.

J is TRBJ2-7 and V is TRBV20-1, with 7 bases identical to TRBD1. Germline V gives CDR1 DFQATT, CDR2 SNEGSKA (reference sequence). Trimming at V came to 5 bases and at J to 6 bases, leaving 4 bases not matched to a gene. The CDR3 length is 11 residues. CDR3 DNA: TGCAGTGCTCTCAGGGGGAGCGAGCAGTACTTC. This codes for CSALRGSEQYF.

This clone was counted between two and nine times. Other DNA sequences in this specimen translate into the identical CDR3. The genes are TRBV6-1 and TRBJ2-7; no firm D call. The germline CDR1 and CDR2 sequences are MNHNS and SASEGT. The CDR3 spans 11 residues. V gave up 4 bases and J gave up 3 bases, with 4 bases separating them. The CDR3, as DNA: TGTGCCAGCAGTGCTAACTACGAGCAGTACTTC. It specifies CASSANYEQYF.

This clone showed up just once. The chain has TRBV27 and TRBJ1-2; perhaps TRBD1 as D (5 bases). Germline CDR1 MNHEY, CDR2 SMNVEV (reference sequence). Trimming pared 6 bases from V and 3 bases from J, leaving 11 bases between. The CDR3 is made up of 13 amino acids. This CDR3 reads CASRWLGDYGYTF. The CDR3 DNA follows: TGTGCCAGCAGGTGGCTAGGGGACTATGGCTACACCTTC.

V and J are TRBV7-2 and TRBJ2-2; D is possibly TRBD1 or TRBD2 (5 bases each). Germline V lookup: CDR1 SGHTA, CDR2 FQGNSA. This CDR3 has 16 amino acids. Trimming pared 4 bases from V and 7 bases from J, leaving 19 bases between. CDR3 nucleotide sequence: TGTGCCAGCAGCTCCTGGCCTGGGGGTGGAGGCGGGGAGCTGTTTTTT. Translating gives CASSSWPGGGGGELFF.

J is TRBJ2-5 and V is TRBV5-5; the match to TRBD1 covers 8 bases. The trim removed 4 bases at V and 6 bases at J, leaving 5 bases unmatched. The CDR3 totals 13 residues. Germline lookup yields CDR1 SGHKS and CDR2 YYEKEE (reference sequence). CDR3 DNA: TGTGCCAGCAGCCCCCGACAGGGGAAGACCCAGTACTTC. Translation: CASSPRQGKTQYF.

This chain links TRBV21-1 with TRBJ2-1; TRBD1, the table's D call, lacks a check against the DNA. TRBV21-1 is a pseudogene segment. This CDR3 region has 17 residues. The CDR3 nucleotides read TGTGCCAGCAGCGAGGATGGGGACAGGGGGTCCTACAATGAGCAGTTCTTC. Encoded protein: CASSEDGDRGSYNEQFF.

The rearrangement links TRBV11-3 to TRBJ2-1; TRBD2 agrees at 10 bases. CDR1 and CDR2 from the germline V gene are SGHNT and YENEEA. Trimming cost V 4 bases and J 0 bases; bases outside gene matches: 9. The CDR3 spans 18 residues. CDR3 protein: CASSSTRSSGSSYNEQFF. The CDR3 nucleotides are TGTGCCAGCAGCTCCACCCGCTCTAGCGGGAGCTCCTACAATGAGCAGTTCTTC.

With respect to this clone: The same CDR3 also results from other DNA sequences found in this sample. The gene calls are TRBV2 and TRBJ2-6, with 7 bases matching TRBD2. V shed 6 bases and J 0 bases; nucleotides not matched to a gene: 2. CDR1 and CDR2 from the germline V gene are SNHLY and FYNNEI. The CDR3 is 15 residues long. The CDR3 sequence is CASSRGSSGANVLTF. Written as DNA, the CDR3 is TGTGCCAGCAGCCGCGGGAGCTCTGGGGCCAACGTCCTGACTTTC.

The chain has TRBV4-2 and TRBJ2-1; 11 bases fit TRBD1. CDR1 is LGHNA, CDR2 YNFKEQ, per germline. Germline trimming cut 5 bases from V and 9 bases from J; bases unmatched to any gene: 9. This CDR3 is built from 15 residues. CDR3: CASSSGQGALIEQFF. The CDR3 nucleotides read TGTGCCAGCAGCTCAGGACAGGGGGCGCTTATTGAGCAGTTCTTC.

J is TRBJ2-2 and V is TRBV18; 7 bases are shared with TRBD2. V gave up 2 bases and J gave up 3 bases; unmatched junction bases: 6. The CDR3 loop spans 16 amino acids. From germline, CDR1 is KGHSH and CDR2 LQKENI. The DNA for the CDR3 is TGTGCCAGCTCACCATGGCAGGGAGGGGACACCGGGGAGCTGTTTTTT. The encoded protein is CASSPWQGGDTGELFF.

The rearrangement joins TRBV11-3 to TRBJ2-6, with a possible D match to TRBD2 (6 bases). Germline V gene lookup returns CDR1 SGHNT and CDR2 YENEEA. Trimming took off 1 base at V and 0 bases at J, with 10 bases between the two ends. There are 17 residues in the CDR3. As DNA, the CDR3 is TGTGCCAGCAGCTTAGCGGGGGTCTACTCTGGGGCCAACGTCCTGACTTTC. It encodes CASSLAGVYSGANVLTF. The full variable domain, with the rest looked up from reference TRBV11-3 and TRBJ2-6, is EAGVVQSPRYKIIEKKQPVAFWCNPISGHNTLYWYLQNLGQGPELLIRYENEEAVDDSQLPKDRFSAERLKGVDSTLKIQPAELGDSAVYLCASSLAGVYSGANVLTFGAGSRLTVL.

The CDR3 DNA sequence: TGTGCCAGTAGTAACGTGGAGAAGGGGCGCAGAGAAAAACTGTTTTTT. Protein: CASSNVEKGRREKLFF. The rearrangement joins TRBV19 to TRBJ1-4; D might be TRBD1 (5 bases). Deletions cut 4 bases from V and 8 bases from J, with 20 bases between. The CDR3 loop spans 16 amino acids. Germline assignment: CDR1 LNHDA and CDR2 SQIVND (reference sequence).

The rearrangement joins TRBV30 to TRBJ2-6, with D perhaps TRBD1 (6 bases). The CDR3 contains 15 residues. The V gene's germline CDR1 is GTSNPN and CDR2 SVGIG (reference sequence). V lost 3 bases, J lost 2 bases, and 11 bases lay in between. The CDR3 protein is CAWSPGAAGANVLTF. In DNA, the CDR3 is TGTGCCTGGAGCCCAGGGGCGGCTGGGGCCAACGTCCTGACTTTC.

The chain couples TRBV5-4 to TRBJ2-7; D may be TRBD1 or TRBD2 (5 bases each). Trimming took 0 bases from V and 2 from J, leaving 12 bases between them. CDR1 and CDR2 (germline): SGHNT, YYREEE (reference sequence). The CDR3 extends over 15 amino acids. DNA for the CDR3: TGTGCCAGCAGCTTGGGGTGGGGGTCGACCTACGAGCAGTACTTC. It yields the protein CASSLGWGSTYEQYF. The full variable domain, rest sourced from reference TRBV5-4 and TRBJ2-7, is ETGVTQSPTHLIKTRGQQVTLRCSSQSGHNTVSWYQQALGQGPQFIFQYYREEENGRGNFPPRFSGLQFPNYSSELNVNALELDDSALYLCASSLGWGSTYEQYFGPGTRLTVT.

V gene TRBV30 combines with J gene TRBJ1-1; D not certain. Germline CDR1 is GTSNPN and CDR2 is SVGIG (reference sequence). The length of the CDR3 is 11 residues. V lost 0 bases to trimming and J lost 6 bases, with 5 bases between them. The CDR3 region is CAWSVKAEAFF. In nucleotides, the CDR3 is TGTGCCTGGAGTGTTAAGGCTGAAGCTTTCTTT.

This clone occurred once. The rearrangement joins TRBV7-9 to TRBJ1-2; tentative D call: TRBD1 (5 bases). This CDR3 has 14 residues. The germline V gene has CDR1 SEHNR and CDR2 FQNEAQ (reference sequence). Between the trimmed V and J ends, which lost 3 bases and 4 bases, there was a span of 12 bases. The CDR3 DNA reads TGTGCCAGCAGCTTCAGGGAACTGCTCTATGGCTACACCTTC. Translated: CASSFRELLYGYTF.

This clone has just one count. The CDR3 region has the DNA TGTGCCAGCTCACACGGGGTCACTGAAGCTTTCTTT. Translating it yields CASSHGVTEAFF. The chain couples TRBV18 to TRBJ1-1; D not resolved. Germline V CDR1 and CDR2: KGHSH, LQKENI. V lost 4 bases to trimming and J lost 4 bases, with 7 bases between them. There are 12 residues in the CDR3.

The J gene is TRBJ2-1, the V gene TRBV7-6; 10 nucleotides align to TRBD2. CDR1 and CDR2 from the germline V gene are SGHVS and FNYEAQ. The V and J ends lost 0 bases and 6 bases, in that order; junction bases with no gene match: 11. The CDR3 has 18 amino acids. CDR3 sequence reads: CASSLAAGGPSERNEQFF. The CDR3, as DNA: TGTGCCAGCAGCTTAGCAGCGGGAGGGCCTTCGGAACGCAATGAGCAGTTCTTC. Complete variable domain (other parts from reference TRBV7-6 and TRBJ2-1): GAGVSQSPRYKVTKRGQDVALRCDPISGHVSLYWYRQALGQGPEFLTYFNYEAQQDKSGLPNDRFSAERPEGSISTLTIQRTEQRDSAMYRCASSLAAGGPSERNEQFFGPGTRLTVL.

The V call is TRBV28, the J call TRBJ1-2; 8 bases fit TRBD1. The CDR3 covers 13 residues. In germline, CDR1 is MDHEN, CDR2 SYDVKM. The V and J ends lost 5 bases and 8 bases, in that order; junction bases with no gene match: 7. DNA for the CDR3: TGTGCCAGCAGTCCAGCAGGGGGCTTGGGCTACACCTTC. This gives the protein CASSPAGGLGYTF.

This clone was picked up a small number of times. This sequence joins TRBV7-9 and TRBJ1-1, with D tentatively TRBD1 (5 bases). The V and J ends lost 5 bases and 0 bases respectively, with 13 bases between them. The germline gives CDR1 SEHNR, CDR2 FQNEAQ (reference sequence). There are 15 residues in the CDR3. The CDR3 reads CASSNAGTMNTEAFF. In nucleotides, the CDR3 is TGTGCCAGCAGCAACGCAGGGACCATGAACACTGAAGCTTTCTTT.

V usage is TRBV29-1 and J usage is TRBJ1-2; tentatively, D is TRBD1 (6 bases). CDR1 and CDR2 from the germline V gene are SQVTM and ANQGSEA. V lost 3 bases and J lost 6, with 14 bases in between. CDR3 size: 13 residues. CDR3 loop: CSVELTGSHGYTF. CDR3 nucleotides: TGCAGCGTTGAGTTAACAGGGTCTCATGGCTACACCTTC.

The CDR3 is CASSLPGHPRGGLPTGELFF. The CDR3 DNA follows: TGCGCCAGCAGCTTGCCGGGACACCCTCGCGGGGGACTCCCGACCGGGGAGCTGTTTTTT. The genes are TRBV5-1 and TRBJ2-2; tentative D call: TRBD2 (7 bases). The CDR3 runs to 20 residues. Germline values: CDR1 SGHRS, CDR2 YFSETQ. The germline V and J ends were trimmed by 1 base and 5 bases, with 27 bases remaining between them.

The chain couples TRBV9 to TRBJ2-5; TRBD2 aligns across 8 bases. This CDR3 has 15 amino acids. CDR1 is SGDLS and CDR2 is YYNGEE in the germline V gene. Germline trimming cut 4 bases from V and 3 bases from J; bases unmatched to any gene: 8. The CDR3 region is CASSSRAGDEETQYF. The DNA for the CDR3 is TGTGCCAGCAGCTCGAGAGCGGGAGATGAAGAGACCCAGTACTTC.

This rearrangement joins TRBV27 to TRBJ2-7, with 9 positions matching TRBD1. Germline V CDR1 and CDR2: MNHEY, SMNVEV (reference sequence). CDR3 length: 13 residues. V was clipped by 7 bases and J by 4 bases; unmatched bases: 5. Here the CDR3 DNA reads TGTGCCAGCATGGCGGGACAGGGTTACGAGCAGTACTTC. Protein product: CASMAGQGYEQYF.

The gene calls are TRBV5-1 and TRBJ2-3; 9 bases line up with TRBD2. The CDR3 has 16 amino acids. Germline CDR1 reads SGHRS; CDR2 reads YFSETQ. Germline trimming cut 4 bases from V and 6 bases from J; bases unmatched to any gene: 12. The CDR3 sequence is CASSVSTSGKVDTQYF. The CDR3 DNA follows: TGCGCCAGCAGCGTCTCGACTAGCGGAAAGGTGGATACGCAGTATTTT. Full variable domain (missing parts from reference TRBV5-1 and TRBJ2-3): KAGVTQTPRYLIKTRGQQVTLSCSPISGHRSVSWYQQTPGQGLQFLFEYFSETQRNKGNFPGRFSGRQFSNSRSEMNVSTLELGDSALYLCASSVSTSGKVDTQYFGPGTRLTVL.

V usage is TRBV19 and J usage is TRBJ1-2, with 10 bases fitting TRBD1. After removal of 9 bases from V and 10 bases from J, the junction contained 11 bases not matched to a gene. The CDR3 totals 13 residues. In germline, CDR1 is LNHDA, CDR2 SQIVND (reference sequence). Here the CDR3 reads CASGRGTGVDYTF. DNA for the CDR3: TGTGCCAGCGGAAGGGGGACAGGGGTTGACTACACCTTC. The full variable domain, with the rest looked up from reference TRBV19 and TRBJ1-2, is DGGITQSPKYLFRKEGQNVTLSCEQNLNHDAMYWYRQDPGQGLRLIYYSQIVNDFQKGDIAEGYSVSREKKESFPLTVTSAQKNPTAFYLCASGRGTGVDYTFGSGTRLTVV.